This is a list of T cell receptor beta chains from one sample in a study of CD8+ T cells in alopecia areata. The repertoire was sequenced with immunoSEQ multiplex PCR; TCRdb's copy has only in-frame clones and lacks some. The data show nearly 200,000 clones, with nearly 60% seen just once and 5.5% held by the top ten. The specimen was CD4+ T cells sorted from blood, collected at week 24, from a patient treated with tofacitinib. These receptor sequences come from a human donor with alopecia areata. Each CDR3 is given with its conserved first and last residue. The D gene is left open where the match is weak. Only part of the rows carry a size: once, few, many, or a class if the clone is expanded.

TRBV5-4	TRBD2	TRBJ2-7	.	TGTGCCAGCAGTTCCGGACTAGCACCAGAGTACGAGCAGTACTTC	CASSSGLAPEYEQYF
TRBV5-6	.	TRBJ1-2	few	TGTGCCAGCAGCTACGGTGACTATGGCTACACCTTC	CASSYGDYGYTF
TRBV5-1	TRBD2	TRBJ2-5	.	TGCGCCAGCAGCCCTGGGGAGGGTCAGGGGACCCAGTACTTC	CASSPGEGQGTQYF
TRBV1	.	TRBJ2-5	.	TGCACCAGCAGCCAAGATCAGGCTAGCTCAGAAGAGACCCAGTACTTC	CTSSQDQASSEETQYF
TRBV5-1	.	TRBJ2-3	.	TGCGCCAGCAGCTTGGCGGGGGTTAGCACAGATACGCAGTATTTT	CASSLAGVSTDTQYF
TRBV27	.	TRBJ2-7	.	TGTGCCAGCAGTTTATCGACACTAGAGGGGCCCTACGAGCAGTACTTC	CASSLSTLEGPYEQYF
TRBV4-1	.	TRBJ2-2	.	TGCGCCAGCAGCCAAGTTTCCAACAGTTACACCGGGGAGCTGTTTTTT	CASSQVSNSYTGELFF
TRBV11-1	TRBD2	TRBJ2-7	.	TGTGCCAGCGGGGTAGCGGGAGTGTTGTACGAGCAGTACTTC	CASGVAGVLYEQYF
TRBV4-1	.	TRBJ1-2	.	TGCGCCAGCAGCCACCCCGGGCAGGGGAAGAAGGGCTACACCTTC	CASSHPGQGKKGYTF
TRBV9	TRBD2	TRBJ2-5	.	TGTGCCAGCAGCGCCAGGTATGGCGGGAGGGCTCGAGAGACCCAGTACTTC	CASSARYGGRARETQYF
TRBV1	.	TRBJ2-1	few	TGCACCAGCAGCCAAGATCAAGCGGCCTCCTACAATGAGCAGTTCTTC	CTSSQDQAASYNEQFF
TRBV5-1	TRBD2	TRBJ2-3	few	TGCGCCAGCAGCTTGGGAAGAGCCAGCGGGAGGACAGATACGCAGTATTTT	CASSLGRASGRTDTQYF
TRBV29-1	.	TRBJ1-2	.	TGCAGCGAATTGACAGGAGAGTATGGCTACACCTTC	CSELTGEYGYTF
TRBV18	TRBD2	TRBJ2-1	.	TGTGCCAGCTCACCACAGCGGGAGGGAGGTACCGAGCAGTTCTTC	CASSPQREGGTEQFF
TRBV5-1	.	TRBJ2-7	.	TGCGCCAGCAGCACCGACGGCTACTCCTACGAGCAGTACTTC	CASSTDGYSYEQYF
TRBV4-3	.	TRBJ2-4	once	TGCGCCAGCAGCCAAGGAACGGGGGCGGCCAAAAACATTCAGTACTTC	CASSQGTGAAKNIQYF
TRBV5-6	.	TRBJ2-4	.	TGTGCCAGCAGCTCCGGCCTGATAAACATTCAGTACTTC	CASSSGLINIQYF
TRBV7-9	TRBD1	TRBJ2-5	.	TGTGCCAGCAGCGCCGGGACAGGGTTTGGGTCCGTGGAGACCCAGTACTTC	CASSAGTGFGSVETQYF
TRBV7-2	TRBD1	TRBJ2-4	few	TGTGCCAGCAGCTGGGACAGGGGTAACATTCAGTACTTC	CASSWDRGNIQYF
TRBV5-4	.	TRBJ2-7	.	TGTGCCAGCAGCACCTCGGGGACTGGGGAGCAGTACTTC	CASSTSGTGEQYF
TRBV9	.	TRBJ2-1	.	TGTGCCAGCAGCCAGTTCGGGTCCCACAATGAGCAGTTCTTC	CASSQFGSHNEQFF
TRBV7-2	TRBD2	TRBJ2-3	.	TGTGCCAGCAGCTTGTTAGGTCGGGAGGATAAGGATACGCAGTATTTT	CASSLLGREDKDTQYF
TRBV6-5	.	TRBJ2-3	.	TGTGCCAGCAGTTACGGCAGGGACCCAGATACGCAGTATTTT	CASSYGRDPDTQYF
TRBV4-1	.	TRBJ2-1	.	TGCGCCAGCAGCCGATCTCAGGGAGATGTCTACAATGAGCAGTTCTTC	CASSRSQGDVYNEQFF
TRBV7-2	TRBD2	TRBJ2-5	.	TGTGCCAGCAGCTGGCTAGGGGCGGGAGGGCCGGAGACCCAGTACTTC	CASSWLGAGGPETQYF
TRBV28	TRBD2	TRBJ2-4	.	TGTGCCAGCACCAGGGCTAGCGGGACCGGATACATTCAGTACTTC	CASTRASGTGYIQYF